This TCR beta chain was sequenced during a study of Graves' ophthalmopathy and Graves' hyperthyroidism. This CDR3 region has 16 residues. Germline V gene sequence: CDR1 SEHNR, CDR2 FQNEAQ (reference sequence). Trimming cost V 2 bases and J 1 base, with 12 bases left between them. As for this clonotype: Its specificity is not known.

Study-level findings and limits: Ophthalmopathy cases were distinguished from stable hyperthyroidism by a 13-signature model, reaching about 90% sensitivity and 81.08% specificity. Ophthalmopathy progression cases were predicted by the model with 70% to 71% sensitivity and 72.22% specificity.

Stable hyperthyroid donors showed no ophthalmopathy during 18 months follow-up. Symptoms, serum thyroxine and TRAb, thyroid ultrasound, and orbital computed tomography formed the diagnostic basis. As the template, RNA transcripts were used to amplify TCR beta CDR3 regions. Scientists carried out first-round RT-PCR using HTBI primers and then a second-round multiplex PCR. TCRdb ran MiXCR on the multiplex PCR reads and lists one entry per CDR3 protein. Of about 25,000 distinct CDR3 sequences listed, about 50% are singletons. The genes are TRBV7-9 and TRBJ1-3; no clear D gene. The clonotype comes from an adult woman with stable Graves' hyperthyroidism. Sequencing was performed on peripheral blood. The CDR3 nucleotides are TGTGCCAGCAGCTTAAGGCCGGTGGGGTCTGGAAACACCATATATTTT. Its protein is CASSLRPVGSGNTIYF.